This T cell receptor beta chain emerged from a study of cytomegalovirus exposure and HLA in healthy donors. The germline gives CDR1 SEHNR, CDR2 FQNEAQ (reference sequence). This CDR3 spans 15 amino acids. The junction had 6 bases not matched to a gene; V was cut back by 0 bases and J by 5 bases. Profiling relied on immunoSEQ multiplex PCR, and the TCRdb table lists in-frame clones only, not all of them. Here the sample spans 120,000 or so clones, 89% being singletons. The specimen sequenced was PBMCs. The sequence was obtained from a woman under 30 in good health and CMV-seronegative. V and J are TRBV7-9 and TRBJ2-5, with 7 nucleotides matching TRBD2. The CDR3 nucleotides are TGTGCCAGCAGCTTAGCGACGGGGGGTTGGGAGACCCAGTACTTC. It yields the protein CASSLATGGWETQYF.